The rows below give T cell receptor beta chains drawn from one sample of a study of cytomegalovirus exposure and HLA in healthy donors. Sequencing was performed with immunoSEQ multiplex PCR; in TCRdb, only in-frame clones are kept and a portion is missing. In the table there are about 150,000 clones, around 83% of which are singletons. What was sequenced was PBMCs. All receptors come from a woman aged 18-29 years in good health and CMV-seronegative. Both conserved end residues are part of each CDR3. The D gene is left open where the match is weak. Clone sizes are given selectively: once, few, many, or a class where the clone is expanded.

abundance | j_gene | v_gene | d_gene | CDR3nt | CDR3aa
- | TRBJ2-3 | TRBV2 | - | TGTGCCAGCAGTGGGGCTAGCACCGATACGCAGTATTTT | CASSGASTDTQYF
once | TRBJ1-2 | TRBV5-5 | TRBD1 | TGTGCCAGCAGCTGGGTTTCGACAGGGGCCTATGGCTACACCTTC | CASSWVSTGAYGYTF
- | TRBJ2-7 | TRBV4-3 | - | TGCGCCAGCAGCCAAGAACAGGGCCTCTCCTACGAGCAGTACTTC | CASSQEQGLSYEQYF
- | TRBJ2-7 | TRBV15 | - | TGTGCCACCAGCAGAGAAGAGGGCGAGCAGTACTTC | CATSREEGEQYF
- | TRBJ2-1 | TRBV2 | - | TGTGCCAGCAGTGAACAGGGCGGCTATGAGCAGTTCTTC | CASSEQGGYEQFF
- | TRBJ2-7 | TRBV29-1 | - | TGCAGCGTTGTTGGGAGGAAGGGCCCATCCGCCTACGAGCAGTACTTC | CSVVGRKGPSAYEQYF
- | TRBJ2-3 | TRBV6-6 | - | TGTGCCAGCAGTCTCGACAGTCCGACGGATACGCAGTATTTT | CASSLDSPTDTQYF
- | TRBJ2-7 | TRBV5-4 | TRBD1 | TGTGCCAGCAGCTCCGGGACAGATGCCTACGAGCAGTACTTC | CASSSGTDAYEQYF
- | TRBJ2-7 | TRBV7-8 | - | TGTGCCAGCAGCCTCCGGCAGGGGTCGGGGCAGTACTTC | CASSLRQGSGQYF
- | TRBJ2-4 | TRBV5-6 | - | TGTGCCAGCAGCCAGGGGGGAGTGGGAAACATTCAGTACTTC | CASSQGGVGNIQYF
- | TRBJ1-3 | TRBV9 | - | TGTGCCAGCAGCGTCCCGCAGGGGAACACCATATATTTT | CASSVPQGNTIYF
- | TRBJ2-5 | TRBV9 | TRBD2 | TGTGCCAGCAGCCCGTTGGCGGGAGTGGAGACCCAGTACTTC | CASSPLAGVETQYF
- | TRBJ1-1 | TRBV5-1 | - | TGCGCCAGCAGCTTCGCGGGTACCCCCGACACTGAAGCTTTCTTT | CASSFAGTPDTEAFF
- | TRBJ1-1 | TRBV5-1 | TRBD1 | TGCGCCAGCAGCTTATTGACAGGGGTGCTAGGCACTGAAGCTTTCTTT | CASSLLTGVLGTEAFF
- | TRBJ2-3 | TRBV28 | TRBD2 | TGTGCCAGCAGTTTTAGCGGGAGCATGATGGGCACAGATACGCAGTATTTT | CASSFSGSMMGTDTQYF
- | TRBJ2-7 | TRBV5-3 | - | TGTGCCAGAAAGGACGGACTGAGCTCCTACGAGCAGTACTTC | CARKDGLSSYEQYF
- | TRBJ2-7 | TRBV29-1 | TRBD1 | TGCAGCGTCAGGCGGACAGGGGGGATGTACGAGCAGTACTTC | CSVRRTGGMYEQYF
- | TRBJ2-7 | TRBV6-5 | - | TGTGCCAGCACCGCCGGGGGACTGACTAGCGAGCAGTACTTC | CASTAGGLTSEQYF
- | TRBJ1-6 | TRBV11-2 | TRBD1 | TGTGCCAGCAGCCCGGACAGGGCAGGCAATTCACCCCTCCACTTT | CASSPDRAGNSPLHF
- | TRBJ2-7 | TRBV7-3 | - | TGTGCCAGCAGCTGGGGCCTCCGCTACAGGGCCTACGAGCAGTACTTC | CASSWGLRYRAYEQYF
- | TRBJ1-4 | TRBV27 | TRBD1 | TGTGCCAGCAGTTTAGGGGGTTGGACAGGGCCAACTAATGAAAAACTGTTTTTT | CASSLGGWTGPTNEKLFF
- | TRBJ1-1 | TRBV2 | TRBD1 | TGTGCCAGCAGTGAACAGGGACAGCCACCGCGTGGACCAGCTTTCTTT | CASSEQGQPPRGPAFF
- | TRBJ1-1 | TRBV5-4 | - | TGTGCCAGCAGATATGGACAGATGAACACTGAAGCTTTCTTT | CASRYGQMNTEAFF
few | TRBJ1-1 | TRBV7-2 | - | TGTGCCAGCAGCTTAGAGTTAAGAGACACTGAAGCTTTCTTT | CASSLELRDTEAFF
once | TRBJ2-2 | TRBV19 | - | TGTGCCAGTAGTATACTCACCCGTCGGGGCGGGGAGCTGTTTTTT | CASSILTRRGGELFF
- | TRBJ1-2 | TRBV7-3 | TRBD1 | TGTGCCAGCAGCCCGGGACAGGCTCACTATGGCTACACCTTC | CASSPGQAHYGYTF
- | TRBJ2-5 | TRBV6-5 | - | TGTGCCAGCAGCCCCGGTAAAGAGACCCAGTACTTC | CASSPGKETQYF
once | TRBJ1-2 | TRBV7-9 | - | TGTGCCAGCAGCTCTCGAGCAGGGAAGGGAGGCTACACCTTC | CASSSRAGKGGYTF
- | TRBJ2-3 | TRBV30 | TRBD2 | TGTGCCTGGAGAGCGGGGGTCTACATCACAGATACGCAGTATTTT | CAWRAGVYITDTQYF
- | TRBJ2-1 | TRBV11-2 | TRBD2 | TGTGCCAGCAGCCCGGCTAGCGGGCCTTTCGATGAGCAGTTCTTC | CASSPASGPFDEQFF
- | TRBJ1-5 | TRBV5-1 | TRBD1 | TGCGCCAGCAGCCCGGGGACAGCGATAAATCAGCCCCAGCATTTT | CASSPGTAINQPQHF
- | TRBJ2-7 | TRBV6-5 | TRBD2 | TGTGCCAGCAGTTACCCCCTAGCGGGGGAGCAGTACTTC | CASSYPLAGEQYF
few | TRBJ1-4 | TRBV5-4 | TRBD1 | TGTGCCAGCAGCCTTGGAACGGACAGGGTCCGCGAAAAACTGTTTTTT | CASSLGTDRVREKLFF
- | TRBJ1-1 | TRBV19 | - | TGTGCCAGTAGTATAGGGGGAGGGGGCACTGAAGCTTTCTTT | CASSIGGGGTEAFF
- | TRBJ1-2 | TRBV6-1 | TRBD1 | TGTGCCAGCAGTGGGACCGGGACAGAAATAAACTATGGCTACACCTTC | CASSGTGTEINYGYTF
- | TRBJ2-4 | TRBV4-3 | - | TGCGCCAGCAGCCAAGATGTGGCGGACAAAAACATTCAGTACTTC | CASSQDVADKNIQYF
- | TRBJ1-2 | TRBV7-2 | TRBD1 | TGTGCCAGCAGCTTGACGGACAGGGAATATCTGCGTAACTATGGCTACACCTTC | CASSLTDREYLRNYGYTF
- | TRBJ2-3 | TRBV30 | TRBD1 | TGTGCCTGGAGTCCGGGGACAGGAAGCACAGATACGCAGTATTTT | CAWSPGTGSTDTQYF
- | TRBJ2-5 | TRBV5-4 | - | TGTGCCAGCAGCTTAGACGGGGAAGAGACCCAGTACTTC | CASSLDGEETQYF
- | TRBJ2-7 | TRBV27 | TRBD1 | TGTGCCAGCAGGAAACGGACAGGGACCGAGCAGTACTTC | CASRKRTGTEQYF
- | TRBJ1-2 | TRBV9 | - | TGTGCCAGCAGCGTACAGCCCCGGGGGGCTGGCTACACCTTC | CASSVQPRGAGYTF
- | TRBJ2-5 | TRBV9 | TRBD2 | TGTGCCAGCAGCCCTACAGCGGGAGGGGTGGAGACCCAGTACTTC | CASSPTAGGVETQYF
- | TRBJ1-2 | TRBV5-4 | - | TGTACCAGCAGCTTATTGTCAGGGGTAGTTGGCTACACCTTC | CTSSLLSGVVGYTF
- | TRBJ1-3 | TRBV6-1 | TRBD1 | TGTGCCAGCAGTGCGCGACAGGGCCACTCTGGAAACACCATATATTTT | CASSARQGHSGNTIYF
once | TRBJ2-2 | TRBV7-2 | - | TGTGCCAGCAGCTTTACTAGCCCCGGGGAGCTGTTTTTT | CASSFTSPGELFF
- | TRBJ2-3 | TRBV4-1 | - | TGCGCCAGCACCTTAACAGGGAGTGGTGCAGATACGCAGTATTTT | CASTLTGSGADTQYF
- | TRBJ2-3 | TRBV5-1 | - | TGCGCCAGCAGCTTGGGAGGCCCTAGCACAGATACGCAGTATTTT | CASSLGGPSTDTQYF
- | TRBJ1-2 | TRBV7-2 | TRBD1 | TGTGCCAGCAGCGTCGACAGGGGGCCCTCAGGCGGCTACACCTTC | CASSVDRGPSGGYTF